A single sample is the source of the 27 T cell receptor beta chains below, sequenced in a study of identical twins. TCRdb redid the calling of the 5' RACE reads with MiXCR, one entry per CDR3 protein. The sample holds 600,000 to 700,000 distinct CDR3 sequences; roughly 20% are singletons and the top ten take 4.3%. The same sample was also used in a study of T cells expressing NK-cell markers.

Sequencing used PBMCs. The receptors originated from a young woman in good health.

J is TRBJ1-1 and V is TRBV5-1; D is ambiguous. V was trimmed by 4 bases and J by 1 base, leaving 8 bases between them. This CDR3 spans 13 amino acids. CDR1 SGHRS and CDR2 YFSETQ come from the germline V gene. As DNA, the CDR3 is TGCGCCAGCAGCCTGCGGACGAACACTGAAGCTTTCTTT. The encoded protein is CASSLRTNTEAFF.

This clonotype was recorded only once. The rearrangement links TRBV6-1 to TRBJ2-7, with 9 bases matching TRBD2. The CDR3 runs 15 residues. V lost 5 bases, J lost 2 bases, and 7 bases stayed unmatched. Germline V CDR1 and CDR2: MNHNS, SASEGT. This chain's CDR3 is CASSRATSGPYEQYF. The CDR3 nucleotides are TGTGCCAGCAGTAGGGCCACTAGCGGGCCCTACGAGCAGTACTTC.

The CDR3 region has the DNA TGTGCCAGCAGCTTAGCGTTTCACTTTAACACAGATACGCAGTATTTT. Translating it yields CASSLAFHFNTDTQYF. This chain joins TRBV7-8 and TRBJ2-3, with D unclear. The V gene lost 0 bases and the J gene lost 2 bases, with 12 bases spanning the gap. The CDR3 loop spans 16 amino acids. CDR1 is SGHVS and CDR2 is FQNEAQ in the germline V gene.

In this sample, this clonotype turned up a few times. The V and J genes are TRBV20-1 and TRBJ2-3, with 9 bases aligning to TRBD2. V dropped 6 bases and J dropped 5; count of bases not matched to a gene: 12. The CDR3 runs 15 residues. CDR1 is DFQATT and CDR2 is SNEGSKA in the germline V gene (reference sequence). The CDR3 is CSAPFVAGAGDTQYF. Here the CDR3 DNA reads TGCAGTGCCCCATTTGTAGCGGGGGCGGGAGATACGCAGTATTTT.

This clonotype was counted a few times. The gene calls are TRBV6-2 or TRBV6-3 and TRBJ2-1; 10 bases are shared with TRBD2. The CDR3 consists of 17 residues. Germline CDR1 is MNHEY and CDR2 is SVGEGT. After removal of 4 bases from V and 7 bases from J, the junction contained 13 bases not matched to a gene. The CDR3 DNA reads as TGTGCCAGCAGTTGGTCTAGCGGGGGATTTGGCTCGAATGAGCAGTTCTTC. This codes for CASSWSSGGFGSNEQFF.

The rearrangement uses TRBV15 and TRBJ1-3; D uncertain. This CDR3 has 12 residues. V was pared by 1 base and J by 12 bases, with 10 bases between. Per germline, CDR1 LNHNV and CDR2 YYDKDF (reference sequence). The CDR3 here is CATSRVEGVIYF. As DNA, the CDR3 is TGTGCCACCAGCAGAGTTGAAGGAGTCATATATTTT.

This clonotype was found a few times. V gene TRBV6-1 combines with J gene TRBJ2-1, with 7 positions matching TRBD2. This CDR3 spans 13 amino acids. In germline, CDR1 is MNHNS, CDR2 SASEGT. V was clipped by 3 bases and J by 7 bases; unmatched bases: 3. The CDR3 sequence: CASSDPGGNEQFF. For the CDR3, the DNA is TGTGCCAGCAGTGACCCCGGGGGGAATGAGCAGTTCTTC.

The CDR3 reads CATRVRAEFTGELFF. The CDR3 DNA sequence: TGTGCCACCAGGGTCCGGGCAGAGTTCACCGGGGAGCTGTTTTTT. The rearrangement links TRBV6-1 to TRBJ2-2; the D gene is possibly TRBD1 (5 bases). Trimming shortened V by 10 bases and J by 4 bases, and 19 bases separated the two germline ends. The germline gives CDR1 MNHNS, CDR2 SASEGT. The CDR3 has 15 amino acids.

V and J are TRBV5-6 and TRBJ2-7; 8 bases match TRBD1. The CDR3 contains 15 residues. J was trimmed by 2 bases and V by 4 bases; bases with no gene match: 8. Germline assignment: CDR1 SGHDT and CDR2 YYEEEE. The CDR3 bases are TGTGCCAGCAGCAACACAGGGGGAGTCGCCTACGAGCAGTACTTC. Translating gives CASSNTGGVAYEQYF.

A few counts support this clonotype. The V and J genes are TRBV12-3 or TRBV12-4 and TRBJ2-3, with 11 bases identical to TRBD2. Trimming at V came to 6 bases and at J to 3 bases, leaving 17 bases not matched to a gene. The CDR3 runs 19 residues. The CDR3 region is CASSPPRPTSGRGTDTQYF. In DNA form, the CDR3 reads TGTGCCAGCAGCCCTCCTCGACCTACTAGCGGGAGAGGGACAGATACGCAGTATTTT.

CDR3 sequence (DNA): TGCGCCAGCAGCTCCGACAGGGAGACAGGTGAGCAGTTCTTC. Translation gives CASSSDRETGEQFF. The chain combines TRBV5-1 with TRBJ2-1; 7 bases are a match to TRBD1. V was clipped by 3 bases and J by 9 bases; unmatched bases: 9. The length of the CDR3 is 14 residues. Germline assignment: CDR1 SGHRS and CDR2 YFSETQ.

This chain joins TRBV29-1 and TRBJ1-1; D call uncertain. V lost 8 bases and J lost 1, with 8 bases in between. Germline-derived CDR1 and CDR2 are SQVTM and ANQGSEA. The CDR3 extends over 11 amino acids. CDR3 nucleotide sequence: TGCAGCAGTACAGAGAACACTGAAGCTTTCTTT. This translates into CSSTENTEAFF.

This chain uses TRBV12-3 or TRBV12-4 with TRBJ2-1, with D perhaps assigned TRBD1 or TRBD2 (5 bases each). CDR3 length: 15 residues. The germline V and J ends were trimmed by 2 bases and 6 bases, with 14 bases remaining between them. The CDR3 bases are TGTGCCAGCAGTTTAATCTCGGGGCTTCCCAATGAGCAGTTCTTC. Translated, it gives CASSLISGLPNEQFF.

This clonotype was picked up a small number of times. This chain uses TRBV20-1 with TRBJ1-2; D is unclear. Trimming removed 4 bases from V and 8 bases from J, with 14 bases in between. Germline CDR1 reads DFQATT; CDR2 reads SNEGSKA (reference sequence). This CDR3 comprises 12 residues. CDR3 region: CSAIALGGGYTF. In nucleotides, the CDR3 is TGCAGTGCTATAGCCCTCGGCGGCGGCTACACCTTC.

In this sample, this clonotype turned up a few times. J is TRBJ2-3 and V is TRBV6-1; 8 positions match TRBD2. This CDR3 region has 16 residues. The germline gives CDR1 MNHNS, CDR2 SASEGT. V lost 6 bases, J lost 5 bases, and 13 bases stayed unmatched. The CDR3 bases are TGTGCCAGCAGCGCGTCCGGGAGGGGGGCTAGAGATACGCAGTATTTT. Encoded protein: CASSASGRGARDTQYF.

The rearrangement uses TRBV6-5 and TRBJ2-1; TRBD2 matches at 11 bases. Trimming at V came to 2 bases and at J to 8 bases, leaving 11 bases not matched to a gene. CDR3 length: 17 amino acids. The V gene's germline CDR1 is MNHEY and CDR2 SVGAGI. As DNA, the CDR3 is TGTGCCAGCAGTTACGCTTTTGGGGTAGCGGGGGGGCATGAGCAGTTCTTC. It translates to CASSYAFGVAGGHEQFF.

The genes are TRBV10-3 and TRBJ1-1; TRBD1 matches 8 bases. CDR3 length: 13 amino acids. Per the germline V gene, CDR1 is ENHRY and CDR2 is SYGVKD. V shed 7 bases, J shed 4 bases, and the junction held 5 bases outside the gene matches. CDR3 in amino acids: CAINGQGSTEAFF. In nucleotides, the CDR3 is TGTGCCATCAATGGACAGGGATCCACTGAAGCTTTCTTT.

The J gene is TRBJ2-1, the V gene TRBV29-1; 8 nucleotides align to TRBD2. CDR3 size: 13 residues. From germline, CDR1 is SQVTM and CDR2 ANQGSEA. The CDR3 bases are TGCACCTCCGCAGCGGGGGTAGGCGATGAGCAGTTCTTC. It yields the protein CTSAAGVGDEQFF.

This clonotype was detected only a few times. The V call is TRBV5-1, the J call TRBJ2-7, with 7 bases fitting TRBD2. V was clipped by 4 bases and J by 3 bases; unmatched bases: 10. The V gene's germline CDR1 is SGHRS and CDR2 YFSETQ. The CDR3 runs 15 residues. The CDR3 is CASSLTTSPFYEQYF. The CDR3 nucleotides are TGCGCCAGCAGCCTAACGACTAGCCCCTTCTACGAGCAGTACTTC.

The rearrangement uses TRBV11-2 and TRBJ2-5; D may be TRBD2 (7 bases). The length of the CDR3 is 16 residues. The germline CDR1 and CDR2 sequences are SGHAT and FQNNGV. V was trimmed by 2 bases and J by 2 bases, leaving 15 bases between them. The CDR3 region is CASSLPRGGGQETQYF. The CDR3 DNA reads TGTGCCAGCAGCTTACCCCGGGGAGGGGGACAAGAGACCCAGTACTTC.

This chain uses TRBV27 with TRBJ1-2; a weak D match, TRBD1 (6 bases). This CDR3 comprises 14 residues. V lost 7 bases to trimming and J lost 8 bases, with 20 bases between them. CDR1 is MNHEY, CDR2 SMNVEV, per germline (reference sequence). The CDR3 sequence is CASIQGGGGRGYTF. The CDR3 nucleotides read TGTGCCAGCATCCAAGGGGGAGGGGGTCGCGGCTACACCTTC.

Comments on this clonotype: The CDR3 ends on some other residue instead of the conserved phenylalanine or tryptophan, so this is likely a read error. The genes are TRBV20-1 and TRBJ2-2, with 9 bases lining up with TRBD2. This CDR3 is 16 amino acids long. In germline, CDR1 is DFQATT, CDR2 SNEGSKA (reference sequence). V trimming: 3 bases; J trimming: 7 bases; junction bases outside the gene matches: 12. CDR3 sequence reads: CSASDLSGGPDGELFS. The DNA of the CDR3 is TGCAGTGCTAGCGACCTTAGCGGGGGTCCCGACGGGGAGCTGTTTTCT.

This clonotype was counted between two and nine times. This chain joins TRBV10-2 and TRBJ2-7; D is undetermined. V dropped 1 base and J dropped 3 bases, with 4 bases sitting between them. In germline, CDR1 is WSHSY, CDR2 SAAADI. The CDR3 covers 12 residues. CDR3 amino acids: CASSELGYEQYF. CDR3 coding DNA: TGCGCCAGCAGTGAGTTGGGCTACGAGCAGTACTTC.

The rearrangement uses TRBV27 and TRBJ1-6; D is unclear. The CDR3 contains 14 residues. Germline V CDR1 and CDR2: MNHEY, SMNVEV (reference sequence). V gave up 3 bases and J gave up 11 bases, with 14 bases separating them. The chain's CDR3 is CASSFSPPGAPLHF. In DNA, the CDR3 is TGTGCCAGCAGTTTTTCCCCTCCCGGGGCACCCCTCCACTTT.

CDR3 region: CASSLSLLAEYNEQFF. The CDR3 DNA reads TGTGCCAGCAGTTTATCCCTTCTAGCTGAGTACAATGAGCAGTTCTTC. This chain joins TRBV27 and TRBJ2-1; D is possibly TRBD2 (5 bases). Germline CDR1 is MNHEY and CDR2 is SMNVEV (reference sequence). The CDR3 sequence is 16 residues long. V was pared by 0 bases and J by 4 bases, with 13 bases between.

This chain links TRBV6-5 with TRBJ2-7; tentatively, D is TRBD1 (6 bases). CDR1 is MNHEY and CDR2 is SVGAGI in the germline V gene. Trimming stripped 0 bases from V and 4 bases from J, with 13 bases between. The CDR3 extends over 15 amino acids. The CDR3 region has the DNA TGTGCCAGCAGTTACTCAACACAGGGACCTTACGAGCAGTACTTC. Encoded protein: CASSYSTQGPYEQYF.

CDR3 sequence reads: CSAREATYEQYF. CDR3 in DNA: TGCAGTGCTAGAGAGGCCACCTACGAGCAGTACTTC. The rearrangement links TRBV20-1 to TRBJ2-7; no clear D. The germline V gene has CDR1 DFQATT and CDR2 SNEGSKA (reference sequence). The ends were cut back, 0 bases at V and 2 bases at J, with 5 bases in the middle. The CDR3 is made up of 12 amino acids.